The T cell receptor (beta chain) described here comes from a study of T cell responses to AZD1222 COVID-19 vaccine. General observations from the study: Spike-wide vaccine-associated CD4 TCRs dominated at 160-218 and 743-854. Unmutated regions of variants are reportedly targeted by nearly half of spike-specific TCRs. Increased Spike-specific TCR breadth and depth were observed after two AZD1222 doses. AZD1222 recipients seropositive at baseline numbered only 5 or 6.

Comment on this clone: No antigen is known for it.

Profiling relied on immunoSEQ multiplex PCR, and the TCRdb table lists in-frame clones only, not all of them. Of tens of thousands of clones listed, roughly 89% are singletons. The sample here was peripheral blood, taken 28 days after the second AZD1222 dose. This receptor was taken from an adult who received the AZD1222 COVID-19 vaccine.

CDR3 in DNA: TGTGCCAGCGGCGTGGGAGGGGGCAGTGATACGCAGTATTTT. This sequence encodes CASGVGGGSDTQYF. V gene TRBV7-9 combines with J gene TRBJ2-3; D tentatively fits TRBD1 or TRBD2 (7 bases each). From germline, CDR1 is SEHNR and CDR2 FQNEAQ (reference sequence). V shed 8 bases and J shed 6 bases, with 18 bases lying between them. The CDR3 is made up of 14 amino acids.